Each of the 3 T cell receptor beta chains below was sequenced from the same sample in a study of blood T cell repertoires in COVID-19. Measured with immunoSEQ multiplex PCR; TCRdb has only the in-frame clones, and not every one. The repertoire holds 270,000 or so clones, 65% to 85% seen once, with around 3.7% in the top ten. The source material was PBMCs or T cells enriched from blood (not recorded which). The receptors were sampled from a man between 50 and 59 years old who had recovered from COVID-19.

The chain joins TRBV15 to TRBJ2-5, with a tentative D call TRBD1 (5 bases). CDR1 is LNHNV and CDR2 is YYDKDF in the germline V gene (reference sequence). Trimming took off 0 bases at V and 4 bases at J, with 12 bases between the two ends. CDR3 length: 15 residues. CDR3 nucleotide sequence: TGTGCCACCAGCAGAGAAGTTACAGGCGGAGAGACCCAGTACTTC. Protein sequence: CATSREVTGGETQYF.

The chain uses TRBV14 and TRBJ2-3, with a possible D match to TRBD2 (6 bases). The V end lost 1 base, the J end lost 10 bases, and 12 bases lay between the germline ends. The CDR3 consists of 13 residues. Germline V gives CDR1 SGHDN, CDR2 FVKESK. The CDR3 loop is CASSQVSGSPQYF. In DNA form, the CDR3 reads TGTGCCAGCAGCCAAGTATCCGGGAGTCCGCAGTATTTT. Drawing the rest from reference TRBV14 and TRBJ2-3, the complete variable domain is EAGVTQFPSHSVIEKGQTVTLRCDPISGHDNLYWYRRVMGKEIKFLLHFVKESKQDESGMPNNRFLAERTGGTYSTLKVQPAELEDSGVYFCASSQVSGSPQYFGPGTRLTVL.

CDR3 sequence reads: CASRKERSSYNEQFF. In nucleotides, the CDR3 is TGTGCCAGCAGGAAAGAGCGGAGCTCCTACAATGAGCAGTTCTTC. The rearrangement links TRBV6-5 to TRBJ2-1; possible D gene TRBD2, 5 bases. With 6 bases removed from V and 0 bases from J, the gap between germline ends came to 12 bases. This CDR3 is built from 15 residues. In germline, CDR1 is MNHEY, CDR2 SVGAGI.